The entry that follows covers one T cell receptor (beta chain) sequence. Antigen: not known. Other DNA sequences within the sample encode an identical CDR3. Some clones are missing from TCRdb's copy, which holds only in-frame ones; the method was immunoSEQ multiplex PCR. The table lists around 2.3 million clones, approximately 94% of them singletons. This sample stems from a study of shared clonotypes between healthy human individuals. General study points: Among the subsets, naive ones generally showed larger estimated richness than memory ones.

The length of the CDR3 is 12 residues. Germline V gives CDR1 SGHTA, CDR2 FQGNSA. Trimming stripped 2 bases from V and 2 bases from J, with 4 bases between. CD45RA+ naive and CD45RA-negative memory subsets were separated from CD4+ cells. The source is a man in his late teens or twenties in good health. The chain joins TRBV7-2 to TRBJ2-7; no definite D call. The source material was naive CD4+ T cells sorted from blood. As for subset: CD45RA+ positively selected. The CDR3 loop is CASSLTTYEQYF. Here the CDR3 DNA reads TGTGCCAGCAGCTTAACGACCTACGAGCAGTACTTC.